The clone carrying this TCR beta chain was observed a handful of times. Its antigen remains unidentified. This specimen comes from a study of immune cell composition in non-small cell lung cancer. Study results and caveats: Tumour TCR-beta clonality was not significantly tied to smoking pack-years. Lung squamous cell carcinoma tumours had significantly higher top 10 clone scores and productive clonality than lung adenocarcinoma. Tumour-associated clones >0.5% occurred in 30% to 35% of adenocarcinomas, roughly 80% of squamous.

V was cut by 8 bases and J by 6 bases, with 11 bases left in between. This CDR3 comprises 12 residues. Looked up from germline, CDR1 is MNHNY and CDR2 is SVGAGI (reference sequence). Using immunoSEQ multiplex PCR, the repertoire was profiled, and TCRdb retains in-frame clones only, with some absent. Here the sample spans about 4,900 clones, over 60% being singletons. This rearrangement joins TRBV6-6 to TRBJ1-5; D is uncertain. The sequencing sample was made of lung tumor tissue. The sequence derives from a human donor with non-small cell lung cancer. The chain's CDR3 is CASAEFGQPQHF. CDR3 sequence (DNA): TGTGCCAGCGCGGAGTTTGGTCAGCCCCAGCATTTT.